What follows are 13 T cell receptor beta chains derived from one specimen sequenced in a study of patients and donors after allogeneic stem cell transplantation. TCRdb itself ran the RT-PCR reads through MiXCR, one entry per CDR3 protein. The table lists about 160,000 distinct CDR3 sequences, approximately 22% of them singletons. Material for sequencing was blood, either unsorted or a sorted T cell fraction (not recorded which). The source is a human donor who was either an allogeneic HSCT recipient or a stem cell or donor lymphocyte infusion donor (not recorded which). It is not recorded whose cells these are; they may come from a transplant donor.

This clonotype was seen more than once but under ten times. This rearrangement joins TRBV5-1 to TRBJ1-1; TRBD1 aligns across 7 bases. The germline CDR1 and CDR2 sequences are SGHRS and YFSETQ. The CDR3 is 16 residues long. V lost 4 bases and J lost 3; bases outside the gene matches: 12. The CDR3 sequence: CASSGRDSNWDTEAFF. CDR3 DNA: TGCGCCAGCAGCGGACGGGACAGCAATTGGGACACTGAAGCTTTCTTT.

This clonotype was counted only a few times. The rearrangement links TRBV24-1 to TRBJ2-3; TRBD1 is a possible D gene (6 bases). The germline V and J ends were trimmed by 6 bases and 2 bases, with 11 bases remaining between them. The CDR3 runs 14 residues. The germline V gene has CDR1 KGHDR and CDR2 SFDVKD. The CDR3 coding sequence is TGTGCCACCAGTCGGGGACAACCCACAGATACGCAGTATTTT. Translating gives CATSRGQPTDTQYF.

This clonotype was recorded a few times. In DNA form, the CDR3 reads TGCAGTGCTGGAAGGACAGGGCGCTACGAGCAGTACTTC. It is translated as CSAGRTGRYEQYF. The rearrangement uses TRBV20-1 and TRBJ2-7, with TRBD1 matching over 8 bases. The germline V gene has CDR1 DFQATT and CDR2 SNEGSKA (reference sequence). The CDR3 extends over 13 amino acids. The junction had 6 bases not matched to a gene; V was cut back by 5 bases and J by 3 bases.

The chain has TRBV20-1 and TRBJ2-3; 10 bases are shared with TRBD2. After removal of 4 bases from V and 6 bases from J, the junction contained 7 bases not matched to a gene. Per germline, CDR1 DFQATT and CDR2 SNEGSKA (reference sequence). The CDR3 loop spans 14 amino acids. The CDR3 nucleotides read TGCAGTGCTATGCTAGCGGGAGTCGGCGATACGCAGTATTTT. Amino acid sequence: CSAMLAGVGDTQYF.

The chain employs TRBV5-1 and TRBJ1-1; possible D gene TRBD1, 5 bases. Trimming cost V 0 bases and J 3 bases, with 9 bases left between them. This CDR3 is built from 14 residues. Per the germline V gene, CDR1 is SGHRS and CDR2 is YFSETQ. CDR3 sequence: CASSLGGWDTEAFF. In nucleotides, the CDR3 is TGCGCCAGCAGCTTGGGGGGCTGGGACACTGAAGCTTTCTTT.

This clonotype turned up a few times. The rearrangement joins TRBV20-1 to TRBJ1-5; 7 positions match TRBD1. V lost 4 bases to trimming and J lost 0 bases; unmatched junction nucleotides: 3. CDR3 size: 14 residues. Germline lookup yields CDR1 DFQATT and CDR2 SNEGSKA (reference sequence). In DNA form, the CDR3 reads TGCAGTGCTACACAGGGGAATAGCAATCAGCCCCAGCATTTT. It translates to CSATQGNSNQPQHF.

In this sample, this clonotype turned up many times. The genes are TRBV5-1 and TRBJ2-1; possible D gene TRBD1, 5 bases. The CDR3 has 12 residues. CDR1 and CDR2 from the germline V gene are SGHRS and YFSETQ. Trimming removed 4 bases from V and 4 bases from J, with 6 bases in between. The DNA for the CDR3 is TGCGCCAGCAGCAGGACATACAATGAGCAGTTCTTC. Residues: CASSRTYNEQFF.

This sequence joins TRBV9 and TRBJ2-2; no reliable D call. CDR1 SGDLS and CDR2 YYNGEE come from the germline V gene. The CDR3 loop spans 19 amino acids. Deletions cut 0 bases from V and 3 bases from J, with 21 bases between. The chain's CDR3 is CASSVERTVTTLYTGELFF. The CDR3 region has the DNA TGTGCCAGCAGCGTAGAAAGAACTGTGACGACTTTATACACCGGGGAGCTGTTTTTT. Looking up the rest from reference TRBV9 and TRBJ2-2 gives the full variable domain: DSGVTQTPKHLITATGQRVTLRCSPRSGDLSVYWYQQSLDQGLQFLIQYYNGEERAKGNILERFSAQQFPDLHSELNLSSLELGDSALYFCASSVERTVTTLYTGELFFGEGSRLTVL.

This clonotype was detected only a few times. The J gene is TRBJ1-5, the V gene TRBV18, with D unresolved. The CDR3 contains 15 residues. The V gene lost 2 bases and the J gene lost 0 bases, with 8 bases spanning the gap. The V gene's germline CDR1 is KGHSH and CDR2 LQKENI. The CDR3 sequence: CASSPEGDSNQPQHF. The CDR3 DNA sequence: TGTGCCAGCTCACCAGAAGGAGATAGCAATCAGCCCCAGCATTTT.

This rearrangement joins TRBV13 to TRBJ1-2, with D perhaps TRBD1 (5 bases). Per the germline V gene, CDR1 is PRHDT and CDR2 is FYEKMQ (reference sequence). CDR3 length: 14 amino acids. Between the trimmed V and J ends, which lost 7 bases and 4 bases, there was a span of 16 bases. CDR3 protein: CASTPAGVLYGYTF. In DNA, the CDR3 is TGTGCCAGCACCCCGGCGGGGGTACTCTATGGCTACACCTTC.

CDR3 DNA: TGTGCCAGCAGTCAGCGCGGGACAGTCACAGATACGCAGTATTTT. This translates into CASSQRGTVTDTQYF. The chain employs TRBV6-5 and TRBJ2-3; TRBD1 is a possible D gene (7 bases). The CDR3 spans 15 residues. The germline V gene encodes CDR1 MNHEY and CDR2 SVGAGI. With 5 bases removed from V and 2 bases from J, the gap between germline ends came to 14 bases.

This chain links TRBV29-1 with TRBJ1-1; D ambiguous. The CDR3 has 13 residues. V shed 2 bases and J shed 1 base, with 8 bases lying between them. Per germline, CDR1 SQVTM and CDR2 ANQGSEA. CDR3 coding DNA: TGCAGCGTTGAAAACAGCCAGAACACTGAAGCTTTCTTT. Its translation is CSVENSQNTEAFF.

This clonotype appeared once. The rearrangement uses TRBV7-9 and TRBJ1-1; D unclear. The V end was cut by 4 bases, the J end by 0 bases, with 6 bases between. CDR1 is SEHNR, CDR2 FQNEAQ, per germline (reference sequence). The CDR3 totals 13 residues. CDR3 sequence: CASSWPMNTEAFF. DNA of the CDR3: TGTGCCAGCAGCTGGCCGATGAACACTGAAGCTTTCTTT.